These 20 T cell receptor beta chains originate from one sample sequenced in a study of CD8+ T cells in alopecia areata. Extraction and reverse transcription of RNA yielded cDNA as the sequencing template. Libraries were prepared by immunoSEQ multiplex PCR; TCRdb keeps only in-frame clonotypes and omits some of them. This sample carries approximately 180,000 clones, about three fifths of them seen once, and the ten largest clones take over 1%. The treatment was: oral pan-JAK inhibitor, 5-10 mg twice daily. The sample here was CD4+ T cells sorted from blood, taken at week 24, from a patient treated with tofacitinib. The receptors come from a human donor with alopecia areata.

The chain carries TRBV5-6 and TRBJ1-1; 8 positions agree with TRBD1. Losses at the gene ends were 5 bases for V and 5 bases for J; bases not matched to a gene: 14. The germline CDR1 and CDR2 sequences are SGHDT and YYEEEE. The CDR3 is 16 residues long. The CDR3 sequence: CASSGQGGVRVTEAFF. CDR3 bases: TGTGCCAGCAGTGGACAGGGTGGCGTTCGGGTAACTGAAGCTTTCTTT.

V and J are TRBV11-3 and TRBJ2-7; D ambiguous. CDR1 and CDR2 (germline): SGHNT, YENEEA. The CDR3 is 11 residues long. V was shortened by 3 bases and J by 7 bases, with 7 bases between the two germline ends. The CDR3 loop reads CASSFNIEQYF. The CDR3 DNA reads TGTGCCAGCAGCTTTAATATTGAGCAGTACTTC.

The V gene is TRBV10-3, the J gene TRBJ2-1; D gene ambiguous. Trimming took off 3 bases at V and 0 bases at J, with 12 bases between the two ends. Germline-derived CDR1 and CDR2 are ENHRY and SYGVKD. CDR3 length: 16 amino acids. Here the CDR3 DNA reads TGTGCCATCAGTGATTCACGCCGAGACTCCTACAATGAGCAGTTCTTC. Residues: CAISDSRRDSYNEQFF.

This clone was observed a handful of times. The chain links TRBV7-9 to TRBJ1-6; D is uncertain. V was pared by 4 bases and J by 6 bases, with 16 bases between. The CDR3 covers 16 residues. The germline gives CDR1 SEHNR, CDR2 FQNEAQ (reference sequence). The CDR3 nucleotides read TGTGCCAGCAGCTCTGGGGAACAAGGACGTAATTCACCCCTCCACTTT. Translated: CASSSGEQGRNSPLHF.

The rearrangement links TRBV30 to TRBJ2-7; D gene ambiguous. The CDR3 has 14 amino acids. Germline lookup yields CDR1 GTSNPN and CDR2 SVGIG (reference sequence). V was cut by 2 bases and J by 2 bases, with 13 bases left in between. The CDR3 DNA follows: TGTGCCTGGAGTCCCGGCGGAAGGCCCTACGAGCAGTACTTC. Translating gives CAWSPGGRPYEQYF.

The chain uses TRBV29-1 and TRBJ2-7, with a tentative D call TRBD1 (5 bases). In germline, CDR1 is SQVTM, CDR2 ANQGSEA. Trimming removed 5 bases from V and 4 bases from J, with 9 bases in between. This CDR3 spans 11 amino acids. CDR3 residues: CSVRGEYEQYF. In DNA, the CDR3 is TGCAGCGTTAGGGGTGAATACGAGCAGTACTTC.

The chain recombines TRBV27 with TRBJ1-1; D is unclear. CDR3 size: 14 residues. The germline CDR1 and CDR2 sequences are MNHEY and SMNVEV (reference sequence). Trimming shortened V by 7 bases and J by 1 base, and 13 bases separated the two germline ends. The CDR3 loop is CASTMIWGNTEAFF. The DNA for the CDR3 is TGTGCCAGCACCATGATCTGGGGGAACACTGAAGCTTTCTTT.

The gene calls are TRBV5-4 and TRBJ2-3, with a tentative D call TRBD2 (5 bases). CDR1 and CDR2 (germline): SGHNT, YYREEE (reference sequence). CDR3 length equals 15 residues. V lost 1 base and J 6 bases, leaving 15 bases between the germline ends. The CDR3: CASSLSAGNGDTQYF. The CDR3 DNA reads as TGTGCCAGCAGCTTGTCGGCGGGCAATGGGGATACGCAGTATTTT.

The chain has TRBV5-1 and TRBJ1-4, with TRBD1 as a possible D gene (6 bases). The CDR3 runs 17 residues. CDR1 and CDR2 from the germline V gene are SGHRS and YFSETQ. The V end was cut by 2 bases, the J end by 4 bases, with 18 bases between. The CDR3 DNA reads TGCGCCAGCAGCTTTGGGAGACAGGCCGCTCTTAATGAAAAACTGTTTTTT. Translation: CASSFGRQAALNEKLFF.

In nucleotides, the CDR3 is TGCAGCGTTGAGGAGGGTAGGGTACAGTATTTT. Translating gives CSVEEGRVQYF. The chain joins TRBV29-1 to TRBJ2-3; possibly TRBD2 for D (6 bases). V lost 3 bases to trimming and J lost 12 bases, with 13 bases between them. The CDR3 totals 11 residues. The germline V gene encodes CDR1 SQVTM and CDR2 ANQGSEA.

This rearrangement joins TRBV5-6 to TRBJ1-2, with no clear D. V dropped 3 bases and J dropped 1 base, with 10 bases sitting between them. CDR3 length: 14 residues. Per germline, CDR1 SGHDT and CDR2 YYEEEE. CDR3 nucleotides: TGTGCCAGCAGCTGGGCAGAGCGTAACTATGGCTACACCTTC. Protein product: CASSWAERNYGYTF.

V gene TRBV5-1 combines with J gene TRBJ2-3; D not certain. The V gene lost 0 bases and the J gene lost 2 bases, with 10 bases spanning the gap. The CDR3 loop spans 15 amino acids. From germline, CDR1 is SGHRS and CDR2 YFSETQ. The chain's CDR3 is CASSLANYDTDTQYF. CDR3 DNA: TGCGCCAGCAGCTTGGCAAACTATGACACAGATACGCAGTATTTT. Using reference TRBV5-1 and TRBJ2-3 for the parts outside the CDR3, the full variable domain is KAGVTQTPRYLIKTRGQQVTLSCSPISGHRSVSWYQQTPGQGLQFLFEYFSETQRNKGNFPGRFSGRQFSNSRSEMNVSTLELGDSALYLCASSLANYDTDTQYFGPGTRLTVL.

V usage is TRBV5-1 and J usage is TRBJ1-1; the match to TRBD1 covers 11 bases. Per germline, CDR1 SGHRS and CDR2 YFSETQ. This CDR3 has 16 residues. V was clipped by 7 bases and J by 2 bases; unmatched bases: 10. CDR3 in DNA: TGCGCCAGCCAGCAGGGACAGGGGGGTGTTAACACTGAAGCTTTCTTT. Protein: CASQQGQGGVNTEAFF. The full variable domain, rest sourced from reference TRBV5-1 and TRBJ1-1, is KAGVTQTPRYLIKTRGQQVTLSCSPISGHRSVSWYQQTPGQGLQFLFEYFSETQRNKGNFPGRFSGRQFSNSRSEMNVSTLELGDSALYLCASQQGQGGVNTEAFFGQGTRLTVV.

The chain combines TRBV7-2 with TRBJ1-1, with D hard to call. The germline V gene encodes CDR1 SGHTA and CDR2 FQGNSA. The CDR3 runs 14 residues. With 1 base removed from V and 3 bases from J, the gap between germline ends came to 9 bases. The CDR3 protein is CASSLGVEDTEAFF. The CDR3 DNA reads TGTGCCAGCAGCTTAGGGGTGGAGGACACTGAAGCTTTCTTT.

The chain has TRBV11-3 and TRBJ2-5, with 9 positions matching TRBD2. The J segment lost 2 bases and the V segment lost 1 base, leaving 5 bases of the junction unmatched. Germline V CDR1 and CDR2: SGHNT, YENEEA. There are 16 residues in the CDR3. The CDR3 is CASSLGTSGYQETQYF. For the CDR3, the DNA is TGTGCCAGCAGCTTAGGCACTAGCGGGTATCAAGAGACCCAGTACTTC.

The DNA for the CDR3 is TGTGCCAGCAGCTTGGTCATGGGGAAAAACGAGCAGTACTTC. Protein: CASSLVMGKNEQYF. This chain connects TRBV5-6 to TRBJ2-7, with no clear D. Germline assignment: CDR1 SGHDT and CDR2 YYEEEE. The CDR3 sequence is 14 residues long. Trimming shortened V by 0 bases and J by 5 bases, and 12 bases separated the two germline ends.

There are a few counts of this clone. The V gene is TRBV10-3, the J gene TRBJ1-2; a weak D match, TRBD1 (5 bases). V was clipped by 8 bases and J by 0 bases, with 16 bases between them. Germline-derived CDR1 and CDR2 are ENHRY and SYGVKD. CDR3 length equals 15 residues. In nucleotides, the CDR3 is TGTGCCATCTATCGGGACGGCCTACCTAACTATGGCTACACCTTC. It translates to CAIYRDGLPNYGYTF.

This clone was found a few times. The V and J genes are TRBV5-6 and TRBJ1-5; 7 nucleotides line up with TRBD1. Germline V CDR1 and CDR2: SGHDT, YYEEEE. The V segment lost 2 bases and the J segment 1 base; nucleotides outside the gene matches: 12. CDR3 length equals 18 residues. This chain's CDR3 is CASSFTTGNLQSNQPQHF. CDR3 DNA: TGTGCCAGCAGCTTTACGACAGGGAACCTGCAGAGCAATCAGCCCCAGCATTTT.

As to this clone: The sample holds other DNA sequences that translate to the same CDR3. The chain recombines TRBV5-1 with TRBJ2-1, with no clear D. The CDR3 loop spans 11 amino acids. Germline CDR1 is SGHRS and CDR2 is YFSETQ. The germline V and J ends were trimmed by 0 bases and 6 bases, with 1 base remaining between them. The CDR3 nucleotides read TGCGCCAGCAGCTTGGCCAATGAGCAGTTCTTC. This codes for CASSLANEQFF. Combining the CDR3 with reference TRBV5-1 and TRBJ2-1 gives the whole variable domain KAGVTQTPRYLIKTRGQQVTLSCSPISGHRSVSWYQQTPGQGLQFLFEYFSETQRNKGNFPGRFSGRQFSNSRSEMNVSTLELGDSALYLCASSLANEQFFGPGTRLTVL.

The chain has TRBV2 and TRBJ1-2, with D possibly being TRBD1 (5 bases). The CDR3 length is 12 residues. CDR1 SNHLY and CDR2 FYNNEI come from the germline V gene. V lost 7 bases, J lost 1 base, and 7 bases lay in between. The CDR3: CASKGLNYGYTF. CDR3 nucleotide sequence: TGTGCCAGCAAGGGACTTAACTATGGCTACACCTTC.